The next 20 T cell receptor beta chains were all read from a single sample in a study of control samples from healthy donors and cancer patients. Data came from immunoSEQ multiplex PCR; TCRdb stores just in-frame clones and leaves some out. The table includes 46,000 or so clones, about 93% detected once. The specimen sequenced was PBMCs. Receptor source: a woman aged 50 to 60 with head and neck cancer.

V gene TRBV6-1 combines with J gene TRBJ1-4; possible D gene TRBD1, 6 bases. The ends were cut back, 3 bases at V and 4 bases at J, with 9 bases in the middle. There are 14 residues in the CDR3. Germline CDR1 and CDR2: MNHNS and SASEGT. As DNA, the CDR3 is TGTGCCAGCAGTGACAGGGGACTTAATGAAAAACTGTTTTTT. Translated, it gives CASSDRGLNEKLFF.

The chain recombines TRBV18 with TRBJ2-2, with D perhaps TRBD1 (5 bases). CDR1 and CDR2 (germline): KGHSH, LQKENI. The CDR3 is 15 residues long. V was pared by 0 bases and J by 6 bases, with 11 bases between. CDR3: CASSPPSGWAGELFF. As DNA, the CDR3 is TGTGCCAGCTCACCACCGTCAGGGTGGGCCGGGGAGCTGTTTTTT. The whole variable domain, remainder taken from reference TRBV18 and TRBJ2-2, is NAGVMQNPRHLVRRRGQEARLRCSPMKGHSHVYWYRQLPEEGLKFMVYLQKENIIDESGMPKERFSAEFPKEGPSILRIQQVVRGDSAAYFCASSPPSGWAGELFFGEGSRLTVL.

The V call is TRBV19, the J call TRBJ1-1, with TRBD1 identical over 7 bases. This CDR3 contains 15 residues. Germline CDR1 is LNHDA and CDR2 is SQIVND (reference sequence). V shed 5 bases, J shed 1 base, and the junction held 7 bases outside the gene matches. CDR3 region: CASSSRQGWNTEAFF. In DNA form, the CDR3 reads TGTGCCAGTAGTTCCCGACAGGGATGGAACACTGAAGCTTTCTTT. The variable domain in full, completed from reference TRBV19 and TRBJ1-1, reads DGGITQSPKYLFRKEGQNVTLSCEQNLNHDAMYWYRQDPGQGLRLIYYSQIVNDFQKGDIAEGYSVSREKKESFPLTVTSAQKNPTAFYLCASSSRQGWNTEAFFGQGTRLTVV.

The gene calls are TRBV19 and TRBJ2-1, with D possibly TRBD1 on 6 matching bases. CDR3 size: 15 residues. Trimming took 3 bases from V and 3 from J, leaving 12 bases between them. Germline CDR1 LNHDA, CDR2 SQIVND (reference sequence). CDR3: CASSIARTDYNEQFF. In nucleotides, the CDR3 is TGTGCCAGTAGTATCGCCAGGACAGACTACAATGAGCAGTTCTTC.

In this sample, this clone is large. V is TRBV29-1 and J is TRBJ1-1; 8 bases match TRBD1. With V trimmed by 7 bases and J by 4 bases, 8 bases remained unmatched. Germline assignment: CDR1 SQVTM and CDR2 ANQGSEA. The length of the CDR3 is 13 residues. The CDR3 DNA follows: TGCAGCGGGGCGGCCGGACAGGGCACTGAAGCTTTCTTT. It codes for CSGAAGQGTEAFF.

The V call is TRBV2, the J call TRBJ1-3, with D possibly matching TRBD1 (5 bases). Germline CDR1 reads SNHLY; CDR2 reads FYNNEI. V dropped 6 bases and J dropped 0 bases, with 15 bases sitting between them. This CDR3 is 16 amino acids long. CDR3: CASRSGTPSSGNTIYF. The DNA of the CDR3 is TGTGCCAGCAGATCCGGGACTCCTTCCTCTGGAAACACCATATATTTT.

The chain carries TRBV4-1 and TRBJ1-1, with a possible D match to TRBD1 (5 bases). The germline V gene encodes CDR1 MGHRA and CDR2 YSYEKL. The length of the CDR3 is 16 residues. V was shortened by 0 bases and J by 2 bases, with 13 bases between the two germline ends. The CDR3 DNA follows: TGCGCCAGCAGCCAAGAAACGGGGCACGTCAACACTGAAGCTTTCTTT. It translates to CASSQETGHVNTEAFF.

This rearrangement joins TRBV4-3 to TRBJ2-3, with D perhaps matching TRBD2 (5 bases). This CDR3 contains 17 residues. Germline CDR1 reads LGHNA; CDR2 reads YSLEER. The ends were cut back, 2 bases at V and 3 bases at J, with 18 bases in the middle. The CDR3 DNA is TGCGCCAGCAGCCAATTTTCGGGCGGGTCCACTACAGATACGCAGTATTTT. Translating it yields CASSQFSGGSTTDTQYF.

The chain has TRBV19 and TRBJ2-3; D may be TRBD1 (5 bases). V lost 5 bases to trimming and J lost 4 bases, with 13 bases between them. The CDR3 extends over 14 amino acids. The germline V gene has CDR1 LNHDA and CDR2 SQIVND (reference sequence). The CDR3 DNA is TGTGCCAGTAGTCTCGGACACCCCTCAGATACGCAGTATTTT. Its translation: CASSLGHPSDTQYF.

The V gene is TRBV19, the J gene TRBJ2-2, with TRBD2 matching over 10 bases. The CDR3 loop spans 17 amino acids. V was pared by 2 bases and J by 4 bases, with 7 bases of the junction left unmatched. Germline lookup yields CDR1 LNHDA and CDR2 SQIVND (reference sequence). In DNA, the CDR3 is TGTGCCAGTAGTATAATATGGGCTAGCGGGGGCACCGGGGAGCTGTTTTTT. This encodes CASSIIWASGGTGELFF. Using reference TRBV19 and TRBJ2-2 for the parts outside the CDR3, the full variable domain is DGGITQSPKYLFRKEGQNVTLSCEQNLNHDAMYWYRQDPGQGLRLIYYSQIVNDFQKGDIAEGYSVSREKKESFPLTVTSAQKNPTAFYLCASSIIWASGGTGELFFGEGSRLTVL.

This CDR3 reads CASRAVGSTDTQYF. The CDR3 DNA reads as TGTGCCAGTAGGGCCGTAGGCTCCACAGATACGCAGTATTTT. The gene calls are TRBV19 and TRBJ2-3; D remains ambiguous. The V end was cut by 6 bases, the J end by 2 bases, with 12 bases between. This CDR3 is built from 14 residues. Germline CDR1 LNHDA, CDR2 SQIVND (reference sequence).

This chain connects TRBV19 to TRBJ2-7; TRBD2 aligns across 14 bases. V lost 5 bases to trimming and J lost 5 bases; unmatched junction nucleotides: 14. CDR3 length: 18 residues. Germline V gene sequence: CDR1 LNHDA, CDR2 SQIVND (reference sequence). The CDR3 sequence is CASSLNPPPGLAGDEQYF. CDR3 bases: TGTGCCAGTAGTCTAAACCCACCTCCGGGACTAGCGGGAGACGAGCAGTACTTC.

The chain combines TRBV28 with TRBJ1-1, with 7 bases identical to TRBD1. CDR1 is MDHEN, CDR2 SYDVKM, per germline. This CDR3 is built from 13 residues. Trimming cost V 5 bases and J 5 bases; bases outside gene matches: 5. The DNA of the CDR3 is TGTGCCAGCAGTAGGACAGGATTGACTGAAGCTTTCTTT. The encoded protein is CASSRTGLTEAFF.

The chain joins TRBV7-9 to TRBJ1-1; D possibly corresponds to TRBD1 (5 bases). V was cut by 0 bases and J by 2 bases, with 7 bases left in between. This CDR3 region has 14 residues. CDR1 and CDR2 from the germline V gene are SEHNR and FQNEAQ (reference sequence). DNA of the CDR3: TGTGCCAGCAGCTTAGCGGGGGTTAACACTGAAGCTTTCTTT. It is translated as CASSLAGVNTEAFF.

The chain couples TRBV2 to TRBJ1-2; D perhaps matches TRBD1 (5 bases). Germline-derived CDR1 and CDR2 are SNHLY and FYNNEI. Between the trimmed V and J ends, which lost 7 bases and 2 bases, there was a span of 23 bases. The CDR3 length is 17 residues. The CDR3 loop reads CASNPTNKPGRNYGYTF. In DNA, the CDR3 is TGTGCCAGCAATCCGACAAATAAACCGGGACGGAACTATGGCTACACCTTC.

This sequence joins TRBV6-5 and TRBJ2-7; D may be TRBD1 (6 bases). Germline V CDR1 and CDR2: MNHEY, SVGAGI. The CDR3 length is 15 residues. V lost 4 bases to trimming and J lost 1 base, with 14 bases between them. The CDR3 region is CASSLRLTGSYEQYF. DNA of the CDR3: TGTGCCAGCAGTTTGCGTCTGACAGGTTCCTACGAGCAGTACTTC.

The rearrangement uses TRBV28 and TRBJ1-6; a weak D match, TRBD1 (6 bases). V lost 3 bases and J 7 bases, leaving 16 bases between the germline ends. CDR3 size: 16 residues. Germline V gene sequence: CDR1 MDHEN, CDR2 SYDVKM. CDR3 sequence (DNA): TGTGCCAGCAGTTTGCGCAGGGGCACGGGGAATTCACCCCTCCACTTT. Translating gives CASSLRRGTGNSPLHF. The complete variable domain, with remaining parts taken from reference TRBV28 and TRBJ1-6, reads DVKVTQSSRYLVKRTGEKVFLECVQDMDHENMFWYRQDPGLGLRLIYFSYDVKMKEKGDIPEGYSVSREKKERFSLILESASTNQTSMYLCASSLRRGTGNSPLHFGNGTRLTVT.

The gene calls are TRBV6-2 or TRBV6-3 and TRBJ2-5, with TRBD1 matching 11 bases. V shed 2 bases and J 4 bases; nucleotides not matched to a gene: 3. CDR3 length: 15 amino acids. CDR1 and CDR2 from the germline V gene are MNHEY and SVGEGT. Here the CDR3 DNA reads TGTGCCAGCAGTTACGGGACAGGGGGGGGAGAGACCCAGTACTTC. This encodes CASSYGTGGGETQYF.

There are a few counts of this clone. Other DNA sequences from this sample encode an identical CDR3 as well. V usage is TRBV7-9 and J usage is TRBJ2-2; maybe TRBD1 (5 bases). The CDR3 covers 14 residues. V was pared by 3 bases and J by 4 bases, with 9 bases between. Germline CDR1 SEHNR, CDR2 FQNEAQ (reference sequence). The CDR3 coding sequence is TGTGCCAGCAGCTTGGGGCTTACCACCGGGGAGCTGTTTTTT. This translates into CASSLGLTTGELFF. The complete variable domain, with remaining parts taken from reference TRBV7-9 and TRBJ2-2, reads DTGVSQNPRHKITKRGQNVTFRCDPISEHNRLYWYRQTLGQGPEFLTYFQNEAQLEKSRLLSDRFSAERPKGSFSTLEIQRTEQGDSAMYLCASSLGLTTGELFFGEGSRLTVL.

The gene calls are TRBV9 and TRBJ1-6, with 8 bases matching TRBD1. Germline lookup yields CDR1 SGDLS and CDR2 YYNGEE. CDR3 length: 15 amino acids. With V trimmed by 0 bases and J by 7 bases, 3 bases remained unmatched. The CDR3 region has the DNA TGTGCCAGCAGCGTAGGGACAGGGAGCAATTCACCCCTCCACTTT. Protein: CASSVGTGSNSPLHF.